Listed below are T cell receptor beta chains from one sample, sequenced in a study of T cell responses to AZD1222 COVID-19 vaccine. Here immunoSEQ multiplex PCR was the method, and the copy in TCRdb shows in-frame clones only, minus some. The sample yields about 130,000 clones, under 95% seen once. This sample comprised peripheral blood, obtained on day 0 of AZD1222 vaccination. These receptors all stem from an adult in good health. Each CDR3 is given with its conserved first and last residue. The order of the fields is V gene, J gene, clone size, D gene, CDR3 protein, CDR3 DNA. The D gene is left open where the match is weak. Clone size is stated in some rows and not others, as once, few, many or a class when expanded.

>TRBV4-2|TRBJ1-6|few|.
CASSQDGLGGSPLHF
TGTGCCAGCAGCCAAGATGGGCTCGGGGGATCACCCCTCCACTTT
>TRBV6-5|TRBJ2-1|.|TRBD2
CASRLLAVHNEQFF
TGTGCCAGCAGACTACTAGCGGTTCACAATGAGCAGTTCTTC
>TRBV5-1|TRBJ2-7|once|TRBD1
CASSLERQGSYEQYF
TGCGCCAGCAGCTTGGAGAGACAGGGTTCCTACGAGCAGTACTTC
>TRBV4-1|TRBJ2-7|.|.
CASSSRAGQLYEQYF
TGCGCCAGCAGCTCTCGGGCAGGGCAACTCTACGAGCAGTACTTC
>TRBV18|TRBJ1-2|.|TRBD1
CASSPETGANYGYTF
TGTGCCAGCTCACCGGAGACAGGGGCTAACTATGGCTACACCTTC
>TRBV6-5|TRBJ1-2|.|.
CASSYSGARNYGYTF
TGTGCCAGCAGTTACTCAGGGGCAAGGAACTATGGCTACACCTTC
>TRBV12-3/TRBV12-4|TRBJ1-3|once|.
CASSPTSGNTIYF
TGTGCCAGCAGTCCTACCTCTGGAAACACCATATATTTT
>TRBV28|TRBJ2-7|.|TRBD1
CASRGAGTGDYEQYF
TGTGCCAGCAGGGGAGCCGGGACAGGGGACTACGAGCAGTACTTC
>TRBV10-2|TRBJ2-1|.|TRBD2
CASRGLAGVLPYNEQFF
TGCGCCAGCAGAGGACTAGCGGGAGTTCTCCCCTACAATGAGCAGTTCTTC
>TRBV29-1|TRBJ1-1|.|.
CSVATGNTEAFF
TGCAGCGTAGCTACAGGGAACACTGAAGCTTTCTTT
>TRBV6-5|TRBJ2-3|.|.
CASSLDGRKTDTQYF
TGTGCCAGCAGTTTAGATGGGCGGAAAACAGATACGCAGTATTTT
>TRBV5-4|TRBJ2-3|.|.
CASSSGLGGSTDTQYF
TGTGCCAGCAGCTCGGGCCTCGGCGGTTCCACAGATACGCAGTATTTT
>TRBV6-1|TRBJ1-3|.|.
CASSDRVGAWVSGNTIYF
TGTGCCAGCAGTGACAGGGTGGGGGCGTGGGTCTCTGGAAACACCATATATTTT
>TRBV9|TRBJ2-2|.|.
CASSVGNGELFF
TGTGCCAGCAGTGTCGGGAATGGGGAGCTGTTTTTT
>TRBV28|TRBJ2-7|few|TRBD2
CASSFVLAGAEQYF
TGTGCCAGCAGTTTCGTTCTGGCGGGAGCCGAGCAGTACTTC
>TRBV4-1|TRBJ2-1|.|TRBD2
CASSQDRGKLAGEGPYNEQFF
TGCGCCAGCAGCCAAGATCGGGGAAAACTAGCGGGAGAGGGCCCCTACAATGAGCAGTTCTTC
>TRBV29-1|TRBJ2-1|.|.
CSVEQWGGGGSYNEQFF
TGCAGCGTTGAACAGTGGGGCGGAGGGGGCTCCTACAATGAGCAGTTCTTC
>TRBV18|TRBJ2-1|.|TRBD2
CASSPGSGSYNEQFF
TGTGCCAGCTCACCAGGTAGCGGGAGTTACAATGAGCAGTTCTTC
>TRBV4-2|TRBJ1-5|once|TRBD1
CASSQVRTGGNQPQHF
TGTGCCAGCAGCCAAGTTCGGACAGGAGGCAATCAGCCCCAGCATTTT
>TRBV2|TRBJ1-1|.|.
CASSEWGITEAFF
TGTGCCAGCAGTGAGTGGGGGATCACTGAAGCTTTCTTT
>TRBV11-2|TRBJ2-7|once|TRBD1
CASSLSGTGSYEQYF
TGTGCCAGCAGCTTATCGGGGACAGGCTCCTACGAGCAGTACTTC
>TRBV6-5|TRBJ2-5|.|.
CASSAKETQYF
TGTGCCAGCAGCGCAAAAGAGACCCAGTACTTC
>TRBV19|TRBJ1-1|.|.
CASDPRGNTEAFF
TGTGCCAGCGACCCCAGGGGCAACACTGAAGCTTTCTTT
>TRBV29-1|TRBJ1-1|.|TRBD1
CSVATKMGQGEISEAFF
TGCAGCGTTGCGACAAAAATGGGCCAGGGGGAAATCTCTGAAGCTTTCTTT
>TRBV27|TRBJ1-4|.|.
CASSLWGGHNEKLFF
TGTGCCAGCAGTTTATGGGGTGGTCATAATGAAAAACTGTTTTTT
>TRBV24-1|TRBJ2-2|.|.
CATSEDLRRELFF
TGTGCCACCAGTGAAGACCTCCGACGGGAGCTGTTTTTT
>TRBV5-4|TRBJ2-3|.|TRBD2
CASSSSGRRATDTQYF
TGTGCCAGCAGCTCTAGCGGGAGAAGGGCGACAGATACGCAGTATTTT
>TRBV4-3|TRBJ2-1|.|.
CASSEGNEQFF
TGCGCCAGTTCTGAGGGCAATGAGCAGTTCTTC
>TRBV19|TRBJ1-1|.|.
CASSMEGGTEAFF
TGTGCCAGTAGTATGGAAGGGGGGACTGAAGCTTTCTTT
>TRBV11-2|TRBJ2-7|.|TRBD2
CASSSGISEQYF
TGTGCCAGCAGCAGCGGGATTTCCGAGCAGTACTTC
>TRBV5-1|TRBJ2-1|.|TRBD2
CASSSGGSGKGSEQFF
TGCGCCAGCAGCTCCGGTGGTAGCGGGAAAGGTAGTGAGCAGTTCTTC
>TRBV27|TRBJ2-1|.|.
CASSLNRVKDEQFF
TGTGCCAGCAGTCTAAACAGAGTCAAAGATGAGCAGTTCTTC
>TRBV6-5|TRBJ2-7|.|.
CASSYGVRDEQYF
TGTGCCAGCAGTTATGGGGTTCGGGACGAGCAGTACTTC
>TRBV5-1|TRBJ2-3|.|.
CASTAGTSTDTQYF
TGCGCCAGCACAGCAGGTACTAGCACAGATACGCAGTATTTT
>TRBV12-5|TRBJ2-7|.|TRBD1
CASGLVRRQGADF
TGTGCTAGTGGTTTGGTACGAAGACAGGGGGCCGACTTC
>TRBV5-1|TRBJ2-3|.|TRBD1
CASSYPGQGLTDTQYF
TGCGCCAGCAGCTACCCGGGACAGGGATTAACAGATACGCAGTATTTT
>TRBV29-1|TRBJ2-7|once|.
CSVEEPQGRGYEQYF
TGCAGCGTTGAAGAACCCCAGGGGCGAGGATACGAGCAGTACTTC
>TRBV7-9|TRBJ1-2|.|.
CASSLLGRGGYTF
TGTGCCAGCAGCTTATTGGGGCGCGGTGGCTACACCTTC
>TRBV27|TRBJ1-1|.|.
CASSKIRDDTEAFF
TGTGCCAGCAGTAAAATCCGGGACGATACTGAAGCTTTCTTT
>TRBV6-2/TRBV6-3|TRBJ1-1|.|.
CASSYTPGHPGTEAFF
TGTGCCAGCAGTTACACTCCTGGGCATCCTGGCACTGAAGCTTTCTTT
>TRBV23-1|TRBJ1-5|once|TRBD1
CASSPPDRDQPQHF
TGCGCCAGCAGTCCGCCCGACAGGGATCAGCCCCAGCATTTT